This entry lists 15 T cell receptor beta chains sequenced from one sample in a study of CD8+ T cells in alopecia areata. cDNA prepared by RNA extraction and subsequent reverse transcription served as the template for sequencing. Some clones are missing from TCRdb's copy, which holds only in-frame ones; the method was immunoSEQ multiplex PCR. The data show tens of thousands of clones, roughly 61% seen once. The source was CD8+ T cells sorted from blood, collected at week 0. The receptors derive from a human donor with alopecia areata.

The CDR3 reads CASSSGISYEQYF. CDR3 bases: TGTGCCAGTTCAAGCGGGATCTCCTACGAGCAGTACTTC. J is TRBJ2-7 and V is TRBV19; 7 bases agree with TRBD2. The trim removed 8 bases at V and 0 bases at J, leaving 4 bases unmatched. Per the germline V gene, CDR1 is LNHDA and CDR2 is SQIVND (reference sequence). The CDR3 runs 13 residues.

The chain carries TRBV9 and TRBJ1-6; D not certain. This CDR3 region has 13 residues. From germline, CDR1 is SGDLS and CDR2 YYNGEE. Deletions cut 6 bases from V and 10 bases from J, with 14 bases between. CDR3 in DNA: TGTGCCAGCACCGGACCGGCGGGATCACCCCTCCACTTT. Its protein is CASTGPAGSPLHF. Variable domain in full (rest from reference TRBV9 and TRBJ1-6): DSGVTQTPKHLITATGQRVTLRCSPRSGDLSVYWYQQSLDQGLQFLIQYYNGEERAKGNILERFSAQQFPDLHSELNLSSLELGDSALYFCASTGPAGSPLHFGNGTRLTVT.

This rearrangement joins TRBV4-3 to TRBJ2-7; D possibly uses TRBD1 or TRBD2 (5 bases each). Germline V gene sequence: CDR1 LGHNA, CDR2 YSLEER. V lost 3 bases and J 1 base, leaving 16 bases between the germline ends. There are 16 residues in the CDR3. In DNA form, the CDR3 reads TGCGCCAGCAGCCAGGGACCACAACACGGATCCTACGAGCAGTACTTC. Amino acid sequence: CASSQGPQHGSYEQYF.

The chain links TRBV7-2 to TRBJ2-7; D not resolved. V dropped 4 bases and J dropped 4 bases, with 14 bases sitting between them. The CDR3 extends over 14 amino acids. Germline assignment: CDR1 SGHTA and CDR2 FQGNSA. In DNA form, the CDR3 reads TGTGCCAGCAGCTCCATCGGAATCCCATACGAGCAGTACTTC. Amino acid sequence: CASSSIGIPYEQYF.

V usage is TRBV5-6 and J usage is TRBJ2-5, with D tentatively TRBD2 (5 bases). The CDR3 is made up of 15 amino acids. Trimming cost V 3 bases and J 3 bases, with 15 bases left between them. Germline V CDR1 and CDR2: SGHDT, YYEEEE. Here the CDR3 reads CASSSSPFGEETQYF. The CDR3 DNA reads TGTGCCAGCAGCTCATCACCTTTCGGGGAAGAGACCCAGTACTTC.

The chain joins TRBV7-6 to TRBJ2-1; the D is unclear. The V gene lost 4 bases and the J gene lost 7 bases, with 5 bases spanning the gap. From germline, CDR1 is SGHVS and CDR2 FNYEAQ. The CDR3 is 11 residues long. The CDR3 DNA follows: TGTGCCAGCAGCTCGACTAATGAGCAGTTCTTC. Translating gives CASSSTNEQFF.

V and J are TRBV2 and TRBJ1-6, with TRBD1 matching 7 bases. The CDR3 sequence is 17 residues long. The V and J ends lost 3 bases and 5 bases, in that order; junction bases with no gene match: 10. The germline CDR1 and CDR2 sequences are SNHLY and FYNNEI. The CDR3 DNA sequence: TGTGCCAGCAGTGAGGGGGACAGTCCCTTAAATAATTCACCCCTCCACTTT. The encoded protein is CASSEGDSPLNNSPLHF.

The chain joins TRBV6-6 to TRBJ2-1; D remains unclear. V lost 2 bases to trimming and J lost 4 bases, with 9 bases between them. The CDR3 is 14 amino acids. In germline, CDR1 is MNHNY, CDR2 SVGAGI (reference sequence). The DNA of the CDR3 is TGTGCCAGCAGTTACACAAAGGGATACAATGAGCAGTTCTTC. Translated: CASSYTKGYNEQFF.

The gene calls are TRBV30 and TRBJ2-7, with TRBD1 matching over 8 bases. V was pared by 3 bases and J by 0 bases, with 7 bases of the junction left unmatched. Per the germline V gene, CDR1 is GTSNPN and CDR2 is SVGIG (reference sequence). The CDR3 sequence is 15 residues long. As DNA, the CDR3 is TGTGCCTGGAGGACGGGACAGGTTTCCTCCTACGAGCAGTACTTC. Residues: CAWRTGQVSSYEQYF. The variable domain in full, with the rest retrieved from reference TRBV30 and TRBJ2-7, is SQTIHQWPATLVQPVGSPLSLECTVEGTSNPNLYWYRQAAGRGLQLLFYSVGIGQISSEVPQNLSASRPQDRQFILSSKKLLLSDSGFYLCAWRTGQVSSYEQYFGPGTRLTVT.

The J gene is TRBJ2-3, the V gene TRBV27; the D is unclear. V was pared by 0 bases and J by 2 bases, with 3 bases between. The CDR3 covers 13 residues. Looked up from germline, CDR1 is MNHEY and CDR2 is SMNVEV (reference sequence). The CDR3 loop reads CASSLSITDTQYF. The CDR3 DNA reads TGTGCCAGCAGTTTATCGATCACAGATACGCAGTATTTT.

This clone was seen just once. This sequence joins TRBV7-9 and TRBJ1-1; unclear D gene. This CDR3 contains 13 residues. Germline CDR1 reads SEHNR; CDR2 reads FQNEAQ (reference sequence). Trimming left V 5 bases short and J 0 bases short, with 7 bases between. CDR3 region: CASSPGMNTEAFF. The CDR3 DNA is TGTGCCAGCAGCCCTGGAATGAACACTGAAGCTTTCTTT.

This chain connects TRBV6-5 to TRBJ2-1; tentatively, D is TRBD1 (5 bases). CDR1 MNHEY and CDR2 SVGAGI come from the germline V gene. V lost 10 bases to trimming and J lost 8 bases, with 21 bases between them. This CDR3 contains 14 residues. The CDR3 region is CATGLWVCCDEQFF. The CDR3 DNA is TGTGCCACAGGGTTATGGGTTTGTTGCGATGAGCAGTTCTTC.

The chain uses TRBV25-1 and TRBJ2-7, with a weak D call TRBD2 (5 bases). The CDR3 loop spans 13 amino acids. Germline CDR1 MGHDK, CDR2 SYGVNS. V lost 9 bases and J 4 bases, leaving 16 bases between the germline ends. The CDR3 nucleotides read TGTGCCAGTGGGCTAGCAGATCATTACGAGCAGTACTTC. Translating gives CASGLADHYEQYF.

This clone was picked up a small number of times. DNA for the CDR3: TGCAGCGTTGAGGAGCATAATGAAAAACTGTTTTTT. Protein sequence: CSVEEHNEKLFF. This chain uses TRBV29-1 with TRBJ1-4; the D is unclear. This CDR3 is built from 12 residues. Germline V gives CDR1 SQVTM, CDR2 ANQGSEA. Trimming removed 3 bases from V and 4 bases from J, with 6 bases in between.

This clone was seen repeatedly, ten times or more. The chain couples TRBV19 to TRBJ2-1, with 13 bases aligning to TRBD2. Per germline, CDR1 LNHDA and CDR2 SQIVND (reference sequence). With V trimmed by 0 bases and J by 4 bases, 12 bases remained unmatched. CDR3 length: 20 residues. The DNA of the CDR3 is TGTGCCAGTAGTATAGACCGACTAGCGGGAGGTGCCCTTTTATACAATGAGCAGTTCTTC. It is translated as CASSIDRLAGGALLYNEQFF. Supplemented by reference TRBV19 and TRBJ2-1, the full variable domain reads DGGITQSPKYLFRKEGQNVTLSCEQNLNHDAMYWYRQDPGQGLRLIYYSQIVNDFQKGDIAEGYSVSREKKESFPLTVTSAQKNPTAFYLCASSIDRLAGGALLYNEQFFGPGTRLTVL.